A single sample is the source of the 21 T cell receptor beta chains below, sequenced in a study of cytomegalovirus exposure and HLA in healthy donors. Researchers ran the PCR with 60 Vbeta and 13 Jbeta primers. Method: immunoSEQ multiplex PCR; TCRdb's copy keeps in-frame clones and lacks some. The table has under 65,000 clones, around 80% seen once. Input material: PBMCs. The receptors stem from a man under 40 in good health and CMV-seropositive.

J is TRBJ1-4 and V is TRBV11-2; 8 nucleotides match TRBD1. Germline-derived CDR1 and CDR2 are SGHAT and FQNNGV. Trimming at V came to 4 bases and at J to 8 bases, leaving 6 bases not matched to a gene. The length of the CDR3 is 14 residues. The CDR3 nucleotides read TGTGCCAGCAGCTGGACAGGGAGGGGAGAAAAACTGTTTTTT. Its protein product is CASSWTGRGEKLFF.

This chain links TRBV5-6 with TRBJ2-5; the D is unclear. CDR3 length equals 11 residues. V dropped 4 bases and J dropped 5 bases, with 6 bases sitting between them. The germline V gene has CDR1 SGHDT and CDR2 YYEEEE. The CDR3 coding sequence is TGTGCCAGCAGCCGTGTTGAGACCCAGTACTTC. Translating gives CASSRVETQYF.

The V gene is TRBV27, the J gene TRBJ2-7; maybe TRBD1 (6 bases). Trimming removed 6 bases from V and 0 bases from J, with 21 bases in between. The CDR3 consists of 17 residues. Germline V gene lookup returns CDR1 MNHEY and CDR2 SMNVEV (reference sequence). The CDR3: CASSHTQGSRSSYEQYF. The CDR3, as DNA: TGTGCCAGCAGCCATACACAGGGTTCCCGAAGCTCCTACGAGCAGTACTTC.

The CDR3 DNA is TGTGCCAGCAGCTACGTGGGTCCCGGGACAGGGGGAATAGCTTTCTTT. It yields the protein CASSYVGPGTGGIAFF. The gene calls are TRBV9 and TRBJ1-1; 11 bases are shared with TRBD1. The CDR3 is made up of 16 amino acids. Germline-derived CDR1 and CDR2 are SGDLS and YYNGEE. Trimming took 4 bases from V and 10 from J; bases not matched to a gene: 15.

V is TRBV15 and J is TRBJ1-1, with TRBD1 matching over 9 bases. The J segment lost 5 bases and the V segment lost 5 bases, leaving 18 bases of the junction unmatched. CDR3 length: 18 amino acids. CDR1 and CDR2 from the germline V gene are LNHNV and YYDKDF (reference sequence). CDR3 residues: CATSQSTGTGMFRTEAFF. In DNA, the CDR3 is TGTGCCACCAGCCAGTCTACCGGGACAGGGATGTTTAGGACTGAAGCTTTCTTT. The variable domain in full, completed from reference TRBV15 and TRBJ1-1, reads DAMVIQNPRYQVTQFGKPVTLSCSQTLNHNVMYWYQQKSSQAPKLLFHYYDKDFNNEADTPDNFQSRRPNTSFCFLDIRSPGLGDTAMYLCATSQSTGTGMFRTEAFFGQGTRLTVV.

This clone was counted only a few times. The CDR3 nucleotides read TGCGCCAGCAGCCCCTCCAACACTGAAGCTTTCTTT. It yields the protein CASSPSNTEAFF. The chain is built from TRBV4-1 and TRBJ1-1; no reliable D call. The CDR3 loop spans 12 amino acids. Deletions cut 4 bases from V and 2 bases from J, with 5 bases between. Germline CDR1 and CDR2: MGHRA and YSYEKL.

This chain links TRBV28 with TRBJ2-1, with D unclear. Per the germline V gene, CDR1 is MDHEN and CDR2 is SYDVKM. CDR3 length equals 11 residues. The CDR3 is CATLNYNEQFF. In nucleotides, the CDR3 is TGTGCTACTCTTAATTACAATGAGCAGTTCTTC.

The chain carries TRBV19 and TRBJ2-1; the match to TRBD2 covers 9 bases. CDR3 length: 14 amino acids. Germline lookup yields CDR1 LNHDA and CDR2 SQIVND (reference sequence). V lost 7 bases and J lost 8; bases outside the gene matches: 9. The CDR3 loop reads CASKVAGGPDEQFF. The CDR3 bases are TGTGCCAGTAAGGTCGCGGGGGGGCCCGATGAGCAGTTCTTC.

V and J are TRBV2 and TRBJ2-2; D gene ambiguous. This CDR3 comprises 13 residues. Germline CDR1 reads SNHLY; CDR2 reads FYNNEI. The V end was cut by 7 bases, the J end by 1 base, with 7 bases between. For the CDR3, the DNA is TGTGCCAGCACCTCAGAGAACACCGGGGAGCTGTTTTTT. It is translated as CASTSENTGELFF.

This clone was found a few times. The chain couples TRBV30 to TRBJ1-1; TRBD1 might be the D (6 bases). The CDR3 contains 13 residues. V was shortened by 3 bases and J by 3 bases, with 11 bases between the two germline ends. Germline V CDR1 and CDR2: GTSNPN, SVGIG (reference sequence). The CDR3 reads CAWRRQAHTEAFF. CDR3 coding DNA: TGTGCCTGGAGGCGACAGGCTCACACTGAAGCTTTCTTT.

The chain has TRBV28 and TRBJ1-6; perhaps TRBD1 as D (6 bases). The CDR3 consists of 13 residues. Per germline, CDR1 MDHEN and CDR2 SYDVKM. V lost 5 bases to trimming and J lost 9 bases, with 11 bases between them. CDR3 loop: CASSLGAGSPLHF. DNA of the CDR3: TGTGCCAGCAGTCTGGGGGCGGGTTCACCCCTCCACTTT.

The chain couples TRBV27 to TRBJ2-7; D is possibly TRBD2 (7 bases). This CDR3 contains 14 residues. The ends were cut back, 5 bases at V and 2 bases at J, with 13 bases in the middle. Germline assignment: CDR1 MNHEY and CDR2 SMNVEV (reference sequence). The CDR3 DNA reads TGTGCCAGCAGTCTAGGGGGGGCAACCTACGAGCAGTACTTC. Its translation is CASSLGGATYEQYF.

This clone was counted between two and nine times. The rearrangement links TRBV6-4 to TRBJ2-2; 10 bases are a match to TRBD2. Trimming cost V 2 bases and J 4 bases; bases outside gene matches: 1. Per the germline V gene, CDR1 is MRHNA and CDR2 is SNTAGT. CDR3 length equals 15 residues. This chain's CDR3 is CASSDGTSVTGELFF. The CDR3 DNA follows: TGTGCCAGCAGTGACGGGACTAGCGTCACCGGGGAGCTGTTTTTT.

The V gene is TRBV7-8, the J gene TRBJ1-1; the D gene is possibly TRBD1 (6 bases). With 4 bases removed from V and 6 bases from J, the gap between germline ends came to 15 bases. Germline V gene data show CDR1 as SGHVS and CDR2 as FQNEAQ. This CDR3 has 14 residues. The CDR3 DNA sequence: TGTGCCAGCAGCTGGGGGGGACAAGGGGCTGAAGCTTTCTTT. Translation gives CASSWGGQGAEAFF. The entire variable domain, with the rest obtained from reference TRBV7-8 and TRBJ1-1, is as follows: GAGVSQSPRYKVAKRGQDVALRCDPISGHVSLFWYQQALGQGPEFLTYFQNEAQLDKSGLPSDRFFAERPEGSVSTLKIQRTQQEDSAVYLCASSWGGQGAEAFFGQGTRLTVV.

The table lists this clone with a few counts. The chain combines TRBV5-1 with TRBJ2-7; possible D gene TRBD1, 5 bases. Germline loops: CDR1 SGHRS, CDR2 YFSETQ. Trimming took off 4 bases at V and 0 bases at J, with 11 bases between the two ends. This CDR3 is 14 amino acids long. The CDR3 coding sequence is TGCGCCAGCAGCACAGGACAAACCTCCTACGAGCAGTACTTC. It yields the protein CASSTGQTSYEQYF.

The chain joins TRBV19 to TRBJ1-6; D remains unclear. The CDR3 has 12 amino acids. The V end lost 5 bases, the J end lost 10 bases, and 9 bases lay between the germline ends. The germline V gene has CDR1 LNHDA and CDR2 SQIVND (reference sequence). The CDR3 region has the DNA TGTGCCAGTAGTGATCCGGGGTCACCCCTCCACTTT. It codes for CASSDPGSPLHF.

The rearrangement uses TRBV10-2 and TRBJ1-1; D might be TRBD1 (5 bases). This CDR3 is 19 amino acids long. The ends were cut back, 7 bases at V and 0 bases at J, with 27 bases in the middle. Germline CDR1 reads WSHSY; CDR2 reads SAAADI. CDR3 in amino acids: CASTPGGGGRIGVNTEAFF. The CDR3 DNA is TGCGCCAGCACCCCCGGGGGGGGAGGCCGGATAGGGGTGAACACTGAAGCTTTCTTT.

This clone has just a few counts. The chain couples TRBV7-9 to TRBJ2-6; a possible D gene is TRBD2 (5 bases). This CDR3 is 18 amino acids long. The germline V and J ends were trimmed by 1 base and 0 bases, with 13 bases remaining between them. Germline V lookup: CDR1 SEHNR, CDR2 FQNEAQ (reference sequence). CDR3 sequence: CASSLGMERSSGANVLTF. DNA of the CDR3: TGTGCCAGCAGCTTAGGGATGGAGCGGTCCTCTGGGGCCAACGTCCTGACTTTC.

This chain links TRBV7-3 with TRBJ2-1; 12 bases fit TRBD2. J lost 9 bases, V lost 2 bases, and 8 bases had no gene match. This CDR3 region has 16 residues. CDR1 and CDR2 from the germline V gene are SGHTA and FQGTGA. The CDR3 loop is CASSLSASGGAFEQFF. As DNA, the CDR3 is TGTGCCAGCAGCTTATCGGCTAGCGGGGGGGCCTTTGAGCAGTTCTTC.

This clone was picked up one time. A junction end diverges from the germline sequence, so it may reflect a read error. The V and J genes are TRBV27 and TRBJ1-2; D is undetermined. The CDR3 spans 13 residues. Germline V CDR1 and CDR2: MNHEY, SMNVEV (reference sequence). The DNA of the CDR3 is TGTGCCAGCAAACCACAACAGACCTATGGCCACACCTTC. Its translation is CASKPQQTYGHTF.

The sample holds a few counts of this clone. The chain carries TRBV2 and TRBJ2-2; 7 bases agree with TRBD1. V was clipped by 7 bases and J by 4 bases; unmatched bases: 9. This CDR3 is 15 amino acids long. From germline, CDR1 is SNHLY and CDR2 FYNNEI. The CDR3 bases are TGTGCCAGCAATAGTAGACAGGGTGGCACCGGGGAGCTGTTTTTT. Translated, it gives CASNSRQGGTGELFF. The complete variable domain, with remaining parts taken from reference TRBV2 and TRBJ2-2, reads EPEVTQTPSHQVTQMGQEVILRCVPISNHLYFYWYRQILGQKVEFLVSFYNNEISEKSEIFDDQFSVERPDGSNFTLKIRSTKLEDSAMYFCASNSRQGGTGELFFGEGSRLTVL.